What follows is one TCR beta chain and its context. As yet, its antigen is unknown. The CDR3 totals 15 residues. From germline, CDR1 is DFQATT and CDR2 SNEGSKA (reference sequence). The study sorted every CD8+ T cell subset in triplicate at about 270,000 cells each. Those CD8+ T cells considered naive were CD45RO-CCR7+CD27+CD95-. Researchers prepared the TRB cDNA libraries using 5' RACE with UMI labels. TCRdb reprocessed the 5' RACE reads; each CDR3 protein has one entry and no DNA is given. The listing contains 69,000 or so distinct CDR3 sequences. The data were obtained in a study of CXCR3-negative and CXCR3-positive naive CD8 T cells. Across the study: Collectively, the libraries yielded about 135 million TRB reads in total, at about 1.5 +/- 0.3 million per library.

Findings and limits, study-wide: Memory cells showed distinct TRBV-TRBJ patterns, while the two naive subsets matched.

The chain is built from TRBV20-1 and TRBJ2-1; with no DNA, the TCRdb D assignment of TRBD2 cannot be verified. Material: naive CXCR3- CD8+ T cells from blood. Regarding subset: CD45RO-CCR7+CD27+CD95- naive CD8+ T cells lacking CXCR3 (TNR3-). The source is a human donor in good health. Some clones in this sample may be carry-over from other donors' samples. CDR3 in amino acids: CSARERDYDSDEQFF.